This is a list of T cell receptor beta chains from one sample in a study of Ad26.COV2.S vaccination and SARS-CoV-2 variants. Produced via immunoSEQ multiplex PCR; TCRdb's table is partial and in-frame only. The repertoire consists of about 350,000 clones, with around 89% occurring once and the leading ten covering 6.4%. The sequenced sample was peripheral blood, obtained in a trial of Ad26.COV2.S vaccine versus placebo. The receptors shown here come from a person aged 18 to 59 who received the Ad26.COV2.S COVID-19 vaccine or a placebo. The CDR3 runs from the conserved cysteine through the conserved F or W. The D gene is left open where the match is weak. Clone size appears in some rows only: once, few, many, or a class for an expanded clone.

abundance	d_gene	v_gene	j_gene	CDR3nt	CDR3aa
-	-	TRBV19	TRBJ2-1	TGTGCCAGTAGTATTCTAGGTTACAATGAGCAGTTCTTC	CASSILGYNEQFF
once	-	TRBV9	TRBJ2-2	TGTGCCAGCAGCGTTAGCGATCCGAACACCGGGGAGCTGTTTTTT	CASSVSDPNTGELFF
-	-	TRBV7-7	TRBJ1-4	TGTGCTAGCAGCCGACAGTTGGAGGATGAAAAACTGTTTTTT	CASSRQLEDEKLFF
-	-	TRBV9	TRBJ1-1	TGTGCCAGCAGCGTCAACCAGGGAGTTGAAGCTTTCTTT	CASSVNQGVEAFF
-	TRBD1	TRBV7-9	TRBJ1-2	TGTGCCAGCAGCGGAGGGGGCGGCTATGGCTACACCTTC	CASSGGGGYGYTF
-	TRBD2	TRBV5-1	TRBJ2-3	TGCGCCAGCAGCTTTCGGGGACTAGCGGGGGGGCCATGGAGCACAGATACGCAGTATTTT	CASSFRGLAGGPWSTDTQYF
few	-	TRBV7-9	TRBJ2-5	TGTGCCAGCAGCCATGCTGGGTCCCAAGAGACCCAGTACTTC	CASSHAGSQETQYF
-	-	TRBV19	TRBJ1-4	TGTGCCACAAGACACGGAGGCAATGAAAAACTGTTTTTT	CATRHGGNEKLFF
-	-	TRBV19	TRBJ1-5	TGTGCCAGTAGTATAAGTCCAGGGGCAGGTCAGCCCCAGCATTTT	CASSISPGAGQPQHF
-	TRBD1	TRBV4-3	TRBJ2-1	TGCGCCAGCAGCCAAGAAGGGACAGGCTCTCACAATGAGCAGTTCTTC	CASSQEGTGSHNEQFF
-	-	TRBV7-3	TRBJ2-1	TGTGCCAGCAGCTTAGGTCGAAACAATGAGCAGTTCTTC	CASSLGRNNEQFF
-	-	TRBV11-2	TRBJ2-2	TGTGCCAGCAGCTTAGGTCCGGCAACCGGGGAGCTGTTTTTT	CASSLGPATGELFF
few	-	TRBV2	TRBJ1-3	TGTGCCAGCAGTGAAGGGGGGGCCAACTCTGGAAACACCATATATTTT	CASSEGGANSGNTIYF
-	TRBD2	TRBV4-1	TRBJ2-3	TGCGCCAGCAGCCAAGGGTCCGGACTAGCGGGGTCGGATACGCAGTATTTT	CASSQGSGLAGSDTQYF
-	-	TRBV19	TRBJ2-1	TGTGCCAGTGAGGAAAGCCCCTCTGGGTACAATGAGCAGTTCTTC	CASEESPSGYNEQFF
-	TRBD1	TRBV19	TRBJ1-6	TGTGCCAGTAGTTCCGGGACAGGGGCTTCACCCCTCCACTTT	CASSSGTGASPLHF
-	-	TRBV9	TRBJ2-1	TGTGCCAGCAGCGTAGCTTACTCTCCGCGGAATGAGCAGTTCTTC	CASSVAYSPRNEQFF
-	-	TRBV11-2	TRBJ2-2	TGTGCCAGCAGCTTAGTACCTTCCTCGGGGACCGGGGAGCTGTTTTTT	CASSLVPSSGTGELFF